The 25 T cell receptor beta chains presented below share a single source sample, sequenced in a study of T-cell memory formation after mild COVID-19. TCRdb used MiXCR to reprocess the 5' RACE reads, holding one entry per CDR3 protein. The sample records more than 350,000 distinct CDR3 sequences, more than 20% being singletons. Sequenced input: PBMCs or a T cell subset sorted from them (not recorded which). The receptors were gathered from an adult woman who had mild COVID-19 (a few samples of this study predate the infection). Cell type and time point are not known.

The CDR3 is CASSLEGYTGELFF. For the CDR3, the DNA is TGTGCCAGCAGCTTAGAGGGCTACACCGGGGAGCTGTTTTTT. The chain uses TRBV7-9 and TRBJ2-2; D not certain. The V gene's germline CDR1 is SEHNR and CDR2 FQNEAQ (reference sequence). V lost 1 base and J 3 bases, leaving 6 bases between the germline ends. The CDR3 length is 14 residues. Variable domain in full (rest from reference TRBV7-9 and TRBJ2-2): DTGVSQNPRHKITKRGQNVTFRCDPISEHNRLYWYRQTLGQGPEFLTYFQNEAQLEKSRLLSDRFSAERPKGSFSTLEIQRTEQGDSAMYLCASSLEGYTGELFFGEGSRLTVL.

The chain employs TRBV7-6 and TRBJ2-7, with 7 bases fitting TRBD1. The CDR3 consists of 14 residues. Per germline, CDR1 SGHVS and CDR2 FNYEAQ. With V trimmed by 1 base and J by 2 bases, 2 bases remained unmatched. The CDR3 DNA sequence: TGTGCCAGCAGCTTAGACAGGGGAACCTACGAGCAGTACTTC. Translated: CASSLDRGTYEQYF.

This sequence joins TRBV19 and TRBJ2-7; TRBD2 aligns across 7 bases. The junction had 10 bases not matched to a gene; V was cut back by 4 bases and J by 1 base. CDR1 and CDR2 (germline): LNHDA, SQIVND (reference sequence). CDR3 size: 16 residues. CDR3 residues: CASSTGPSGASYEQYF. In nucleotides, the CDR3 is TGTGCCAGTAGTACAGGTCCTAGCGGAGCTTCCTACGAGCAGTACTTC.

This clonotype was found many times. Here the CDR3 reads CSVETGAYEQYF. The CDR3 DNA reads as TGCAGCGTTGAAACAGGGGCCTACGAGCAGTACTTC. The chain uses TRBV29-1 and TRBJ2-7; the match to TRBD1 covers 7 bases. The CDR3 totals 12 residues. V lost 2 bases to trimming and J lost 2 bases; unmatched junction nucleotides: 0. Germline V lookup: CDR1 SQVTM, CDR2 ANQGSEA.

The V and J genes are TRBV29-1 and TRBJ2-3, with D maybe TRBD2 (6 bases). With 0 bases removed from V and 1 base from J, the gap between germline ends came to 11 bases. This CDR3 contains 15 residues. CDR1 is SQVTM, CDR2 ANQGSEA, per germline. CDR3 protein: CSVEEEGRGTDTQYF. As DNA, the CDR3 is TGCAGCGTTGAAGAGGAGGGCCGCGGCACAGATACGCAGTATTTT.

This chain's CDR3 is CSASGPSYNEQFF. CDR3 DNA sequence: TGCAGTGCTAGCGGGCCCTCCTACAATGAGCAGTTCTTC. V gene TRBV20-1 combines with J gene TRBJ2-1; D not certain. V was pared by 3 bases and J by 0 bases, with 6 bases between. The CDR3 loop spans 13 amino acids. CDR1 is DFQATT and CDR2 is SNEGSKA in the germline V gene (reference sequence).

This clonotype was detected only a few times. The chain couples TRBV5-1 to TRBJ1-1; D possibly corresponds to TRBD1 (5 bases). This CDR3 comprises 15 residues. Trimming took off 0 bases at V and 3 bases at J, with 12 bases between the two ends. Germline CDR1 reads SGHRS; CDR2 reads YFSETQ. CDR3 in amino acids: CASSLAGAYYTEAFF. CDR3 in DNA: TGCGCCAGCAGCTTGGCCGGGGCTTATTACACTGAAGCTTTCTTT.

The V gene is TRBV6-2 or TRBV6-3, the J gene TRBJ2-1; 9 nucleotides match TRBD2. V lost 0 bases and J lost 7; bases outside the gene matches: 4. Germline CDR1 is MNHEY and CDR2 is SVGEGT. CDR3 length: 15 residues. The CDR3 nucleotides are TGTGCCAGCAGTTACTCGCGGCTAGCGGGAAATGAGCAGTTCTTC. Translation gives CASSYSRLAGNEQFF.

V gene TRBV4-1 combines with J gene TRBJ2-2, with D unclear. Germline V CDR1 and CDR2: MGHRA, YSYEKL. V was clipped by 1 base and J by 4 bases, with 16 bases between them. The CDR3 sequence is 17 residues long. Here the CDR3 DNA reads TGCGCCAGCAGCCAAGTCAGGCACGGTTTGGGCACCGGGGAGCTGTTTTTT. Its translation: CASSQVRHGLGTGELFF.

This clonotype showed up just a few times. This chain joins TRBV24-1 and TRBJ2-7; 8 nucleotides line up with TRBD1. V lost 4 bases, J lost 6 bases, and 4 bases stayed unmatched. This CDR3 spans 13 amino acids. Germline assignment: CDR1 KGHDR and CDR2 SFDVKD. The CDR3 region has the DNA TGTGCCACCAGTGAGACGACAGGGGCCGAGCAGTACTTC. Translated: CATSETTGAEQYF.

The sample holds a few counts of this clonotype. The V and J genes are TRBV7-9 and TRBJ2-5; D not certain. Germline values: CDR1 SEHNR, CDR2 FQNEAQ (reference sequence). This CDR3 is 15 amino acids long. Trimming left V 5 bases short and J 1 base short, with 14 bases between. In nucleotides, the CDR3 is TGTGCCAGCAGCCCCGAGAGCACTTTCCAAGAGACCCAGTACTTC. This sequence encodes CASSPESTFQETQYF.

There are a few counts of this clonotype. The V gene is TRBV7-8, the J gene TRBJ1-6; 8 nucleotides align to TRBD1. The CDR3 loop spans 16 amino acids. Unmatched junction bases numbered 6, after V lost 0 bases and J lost 8 bases. Germline CDR1 SGHVS, CDR2 FQNEAQ. In nucleotides, the CDR3 is TGTGCCAGCAGCTTAGCGGACAGGGAGTTAGATTCACCCCTCCACTTT. Its translation is CASSLADRELDSPLHF.

V is TRBV7-2 and J is TRBJ2-1; 8 nucleotides line up with TRBD2. There are 15 residues in the CDR3. V shed 7 bases, J shed 4 bases, and the junction held 9 bases outside the gene matches. Germline assignment: CDR1 SGHTA and CDR2 FQGNSA. The CDR3 region has the DNA TGTGCCAGCAACCCAGCGGGAGCCGGGTACAATGAGCAGTTCTTC. It codes for CASNPAGAGYNEQFF.

V is TRBV6-6 and J is TRBJ2-6, with D possibly being TRBD2 (5 bases). Germline CDR1 reads MNHNY; CDR2 reads SVGAGI (reference sequence). This CDR3 comprises 22 residues. V was clipped by 6 bases and J by 0 bases, with 30 bases between them. In nucleotides, the CDR3 is TGTGCCAGCAGACCCGGGGATTTAGGCAGCATATTTCCCCGCTCTGGGGCCAACGTCCTGACTTTC. Protein: CASRPGDLGSIFPRSGANVLTF.

The chain combines TRBV7-8 with TRBJ2-2, with TRBD2 matching 7 bases. This CDR3 is built from 17 residues. Germline CDR1 is SGHVS and CDR2 is FQNEAQ. With V trimmed by 3 bases and J by 1 base, 8 bases remained unmatched. CDR3 protein: CASSFRAGYQNTGELFF. The CDR3 DNA reads as TGTGCCAGCAGCTTTCGAGCGGGATACCAGAACACCGGGGAGCTGTTTTTT.

This clonotype has only a few counts. The rearrangement uses TRBV7-6 and TRBJ2-1; no reliable D call. The CDR3 runs to 12 residues. V was pared by 4 bases and J by 5 bases, with 6 bases between. Germline V gene sequence: CDR1 SGHVS, CDR2 FNYEAQ. The CDR3 sequence is CASSSLNNEQFF. In nucleotides, the CDR3 is TGTGCCAGCAGCTCTCTTAACAATGAGCAGTTCTTC.

A few counts support this clonotype. The rearrangement joins TRBV6-5 to TRBJ1-5, with D perhaps TRBD1 (5 bases). The CDR3 sequence is 19 residues long. Germline CDR1 reads MNHEY; CDR2 reads SVGAGI. V dropped 5 bases and J dropped 0 bases, with 23 bases sitting between them. CDR3 bases: TGTGCCAGCAGTCTGGGGCCGCAGGGACCCGGGTATAGCAATCAGCCCCAGCATTTT. This codes for CASSLGPQGPGYSNQPQHF.

There are a few counts of this clonotype. The genes are TRBV4-2 and TRBJ2-3; 13 nucleotides align to TRBD2. The CDR3 runs 15 residues. Trimming cost V 4 bases and J 5 bases; bases outside gene matches: 3. Germline V gene data show CDR1 as LGHNA and CDR2 as YNFKEQ. The chain's CDR3 is CASSPRTSGRDTQYF. The CDR3 DNA follows: TGTGCCAGCAGCCCAAGGACTAGCGGGAGAGATACGCAGTATTTT.

The rearrangement uses TRBV11-2 and TRBJ2-7; D gene unclear. The CDR3 sequence is 14 residues long. Trimming took 0 bases from V and 4 from J, leaving 10 bases between them. From germline, CDR1 is SGHAT and CDR2 FQNNGV. The CDR3, as DNA: TGTGCCAGCAGCTTAGATCCCCAGAGTTACGAGCAGTACTTC. Translating gives CASSLDPQSYEQYF.

This clonotype has just a few counts. CDR3 protein: CASSRGLAGISHEQYF. The CDR3 nucleotides read TGTGCCAGCAGCCGCGGACTAGCGGGCATTTCGCACGAGCAGTACTTC. The chain is built from TRBV14 and TRBJ2-7; 11 bases are a match to TRBD2. The V gene end was trimmed by 4 bases and the J gene end by 5 bases; junction bases not matched to a gene: 10. CDR3 length: 16 amino acids. Germline V gives CDR1 SGHDN, CDR2 FVKESK.

This clonotype was found a few times. This chain joins TRBV20-1 and TRBJ2-1; perhaps TRBD2 as D (5 bases). V was cut by 2 bases and J by 12 bases, with 17 bases left in between. The CDR3 is 13 amino acids. The germline V gene has CDR1 DFQATT and CDR2 SNEGSKA (reference sequence). The chain's CDR3 is CSARSNHGGGQFF. Written as DNA, the CDR3 is TGCAGTGCTAGATCAAACCACGGAGGTGGGCAGTTCTTC.

This clonotype was seen ten or more times. The chain employs TRBV5-1 and TRBJ1-1, with TRBD1 matching over 7 bases. Germline values: CDR1 SGHRS, CDR2 YFSETQ. Losses at the gene ends were 6 bases for V and 0 bases for J; bases not matched to a gene: 2. This CDR3 spans 13 amino acids. The CDR3 here is CASTGQMNTEAFF. The CDR3 DNA reads TGCGCCAGCACGGGACAGATGAACACTGAAGCTTTCTTT.

This clonotype was picked up many times. V gene TRBV11-1 combines with J gene TRBJ2-7; D is ambiguous. Trimming took off 6 bases at V and 4 bases at J, with 7 bases between the two ends. Germline V CDR1 and CDR2: SGHAT, FQDESV (reference sequence). The CDR3 consists of 11 residues. This CDR3 is CASSSIYEQYF. The CDR3 DNA follows: TGTGCCAGCAGTTCCATATACGAGCAGTACTTC.

This clonotype showed up just a few times. The genes are TRBV4-3 and TRBJ2-3; TRBD2 agrees at 7 bases. The CDR3 runs to 16 residues. The junction had 8 bases not matched to a gene; V was cut back by 1 base and J by 4 bases. Germline V CDR1 and CDR2: LGHNA, YSLEER. The CDR3 region is CASSQVRGSLADTQYF. The CDR3 region has the DNA TGCGCCAGCAGCCAAGTTCGCGGGAGTTTGGCAGATACGCAGTATTTT.

This clonotype was detected a few times. The CDR3 DNA reads as TGTGCCAGCAGTCCCCAGGGGGCGGGTTTCTACGAGCAGTACTTC. Its protein product is CASSPQGAGFYEQYF. V and J are TRBV27 and TRBJ2-7, with 8 bases lining up with TRBD1. J gave up 3 bases and V 5 bases, and 9 bases lay outside the gene matches. Germline V gene sequence: CDR1 MNHEY, CDR2 SMNVEV (reference sequence). The CDR3 runs to 15 residues.